This T cell receptor beta chain came from a study of blood T cell repertoires in COVID-19. Turning to the study itself: Sources were T cells, B-cell-depleted T cells, or PBMCs; the material itself was cDNA or gDNA.

The CDR3 is 12 amino acids. V was shortened by 4 bases and J by 10 bases, with 16 bases between the two germline ends. Germline lookup yields CDR1 GTSNPN and CDR2 SVGIG (reference sequence). How the authors handled the data: Quantification of nucleated cells was approximated via reference gene primer amplification. Libraries were prepared by immunoSEQ multiplex PCR; TCRdb keeps only in-frame clonotypes and omits some of them. V and J calls and clone size come straight from that table; D and trimming were deduced from the DNA. The data contain about 280,000 clones, about nine tenths of them singletons.

The chain combines TRBV30 with TRBJ1-1; D possibly corresponds to TRBD1 (5 bases). The TCR comes from a woman in her twenties or thirties with active or convalescent COVID-19. Sequencing used peripheral blood. The CDR3 loop reads CAWTRTTVRAFF. The CDR3 nucleotides are TGTGCCTGGACCAGGACGACAGTAAGAGCTTTCTTT.